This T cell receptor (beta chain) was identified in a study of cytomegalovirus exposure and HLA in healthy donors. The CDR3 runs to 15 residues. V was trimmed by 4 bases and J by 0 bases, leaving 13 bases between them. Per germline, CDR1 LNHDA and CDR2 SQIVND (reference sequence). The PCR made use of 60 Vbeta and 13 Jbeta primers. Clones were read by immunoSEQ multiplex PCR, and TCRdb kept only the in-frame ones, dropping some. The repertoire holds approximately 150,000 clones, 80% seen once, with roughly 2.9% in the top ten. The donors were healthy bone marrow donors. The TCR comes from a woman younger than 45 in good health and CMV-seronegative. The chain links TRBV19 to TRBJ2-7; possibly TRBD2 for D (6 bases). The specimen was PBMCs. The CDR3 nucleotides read TGTGCCAGTAGTACAGGGACTGTGAGCTCCTACGAGCAGTACTTC. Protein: CASSTGTVSSYEQYF. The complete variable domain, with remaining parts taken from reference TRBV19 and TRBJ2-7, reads DGGITQSPKYLFRKEGQNVTLSCEQNLNHDAMYWYRQDPGQGLRLIYYSQIVNDFQKGDIAEGYSVSREKKESFPLTVTSAQKNPTAFYLCASSTGTVSSYEQYFGPGTRLTVT.